This entry lists 27 T cell receptor beta chains sequenced from one sample in a study of response to subunit inactivated influenza vaccine. From the RT-PCR reads, TCRdb called clonotypes with MiXCR, one entry per CDR3 protein. This table holds 150,000 or so distinct CDR3 sequences, roughly 11% found once. The sequencing here drew on non-naive T cells sorted from PBMCs, taken roughly 47 days after vaccination. The origin of the receptors is a man aged 45-65 years who received an inactivated influenza vaccine.

The chain is built from TRBV3-1 and TRBJ2-1; D perhaps matches TRBD1 (5 bases). Germline V lookup: CDR1 LGHDT, CDR2 YNNKEL (reference sequence). The CDR3 contains 17 residues. The V end was cut by 4 bases, the J end by 0 bases, with 16 bases between. CDR3 coding DNA: TGTGCCAGCAGCCCATTAGGGGATCCCCTCTCCTACAATGAGCAGTTCTTC. Residues: CASSPLGDPLSYNEQFF.

The chain recombines TRBV6-5 with TRBJ2-7; weak D call: TRBD2 (5 bases). The CDR3 sequence is 14 residues long. Trimming took off 3 bases at V and 5 bases at J, with 14 bases between the two ends. CDR1 and CDR2 from the germline V gene are MNHEY and SVGAGI. CDR3 nucleotides: TGTGCCAGCAGTTATTATGAGGGAGAAGACGAGCAGTACTTC. Its protein product is CASSYYEGEDEQYF.

The gene calls are TRBV29-1 and TRBJ1-4; 11 bases match TRBD1. The CDR3 spans 12 residues. Germline lookup yields CDR1 SQVTM and CDR2 ANQGSEA. Trimming took 7 bases from V and 8 from J; bases not matched to a gene: 3. CDR3 region: CSGRTGGEKLFF. CDR3 bases: TGCAGCGGCCGGACAGGGGGCGAAAAACTGTTTTTT.

Only a few counts were recorded for this clonotype. The J gene is TRBJ2-2, the V gene TRBV6-1; possibly TRBD1 for D (6 bases). V dropped 2 bases and J dropped 2 bases, with 9 bases sitting between them. Germline V gene sequence: CDR1 MNHNS, CDR2 SASEGT. The CDR3 totals 15 residues. The CDR3 reads CASSEQGTNTGELFF. DNA of the CDR3: TGTGCCAGCAGTGAACAGGGGACAAACACCGGGGAGCTGTTTTTT.

This clonotype was detected only a few times. This sequence joins TRBV6-9 and TRBJ2-7, with 9 bases fitting TRBD2. The germline CDR1 and CDR2 sequences are MNHGY and SVAAGI. This CDR3 region has 13 residues. Trimming at V came to 9 bases and at J to 6 bases, leaving 9 bases not matched to a gene. CDR3 coding DNA: TGTGCCAGGGATAGCGGGAGACTTTCCGAGCAGTACTTC. This translates into CARDSGRLSEQYF.

The chain links TRBV12-3 or TRBV12-4 to TRBJ2-7, with a possible D match to TRBD2 (7 bases). The germline V and J ends were trimmed by 2 bases and 9 bases, with 17 bases remaining between them. This CDR3 has 14 residues. The DNA of the CDR3 is TGTGCCAGCAGTTTAAGGGGGGGGGCCCCCGGGCAGTACTTC. As protein: CASSLRGGAPGQYF.

The chain joins TRBV4-2 to TRBJ2-1, with a possible D match to TRBD1 (6 bases). Looked up from germline, CDR1 is LGHNA and CDR2 is YNFKEQ. CDR3 size: 14 residues. Between the trimmed V and J ends, which lost 0 bases and 7 bases, there was a span of 10 bases. The CDR3, as DNA: TGTGCCAGCAGCCAAGACCAAGGGGGAAATGAGCAGTTCTTC. Amino acid sequence: CASSQDQGGNEQFF.

Written as DNA, the CDR3 is TGCGCCAGCAGCTTCGGGGGCGGGACGTCGGATGAAAAACTGTTTTTT. Protein sequence: CASSFGGGTSDEKLFF. The chain carries TRBV5-1 and TRBJ1-4; D perhaps matches TRBD1 (6 bases). Germline-derived CDR1 and CDR2 are SGHRS and YFSETQ. V was clipped by 2 bases and J by 6 bases, with 17 bases between them. The CDR3 extends over 16 amino acids.

V gene TRBV29-1 combines with J gene TRBJ1-2; possible D gene TRBD1, 6 bases. Germline V gene sequence: CDR1 SQVTM, CDR2 ANQGSEA. CDR3 length: 13 amino acids. V dropped 4 bases and J dropped 8 bases, with 17 bases sitting between them. CDR3 in amino acids: CSVVNVAGEGYTF. The CDR3 nucleotides are TGCAGCGTTGTGAATGTGGCAGGGGAAGGCTACACCTTC.

The chain is built from TRBV4-3 and TRBJ1-3; D not resolved. V lost 0 bases and J 2 bases, leaving 14 bases between the germline ends. The CDR3 has 17 amino acids. Germline V gene lookup returns CDR1 LGHNA and CDR2 YSLEER. CDR3 DNA sequence: TGCGCCAGCAGCCAAGATCGTCTGGCAGGAACTGGAAACACCATATATTTT. Its protein is CASSQDRLAGTGNTIYF.

This clonotype was seen a handful of times. The chain uses TRBV4-1 and TRBJ2-1, with a weak D call TRBD2 (6 bases). CDR1 and CDR2 (germline): MGHRA, YSYEKL. V lost 4 bases and J 6 bases, leaving 25 bases between the germline ends. The CDR3 sequence is 18 residues long. This CDR3 reads CASSPSPLARSRSNEQFF. The CDR3 region has the DNA TGCGCCAGCAGCCCCAGCCCTCTAGCGAGGTCGAGGTCCAATGAGCAGTTCTTC.

This clonotype has ten or more counts. V usage is TRBV29-1 and J usage is TRBJ1-2, with TRBD1 as a possible D gene (6 bases). CDR3 length: 14 amino acids. CDR1 and CDR2 (germline): SQVTM, ANQGSEA. Trimming shortened V by 7 bases and J by 8 bases, and 23 bases separated the two germline ends. CDR3 sequence reads: CSAEGESLKGGYTF. CDR3 in DNA: TGCAGCGCCGAGGGGGAGTCTCTCAAGGGGGGCTACACCTTC.

This chain connects TRBV7-2 to TRBJ1-1; D remains ambiguous. Trimming took 5 bases from V and 4 from J, leaving 20 bases between them. The germline V gene has CDR1 SGHTA and CDR2 FQGNSA. The CDR3 is made up of 16 amino acids. The CDR3: CASSPGLLSRGTEAFF. In DNA form, the CDR3 reads TGTGCCAGCAGCCCTGGACTCCTGAGTCGGGGCACTGAAGCTTTCTTT.

This clonotype appeared many times. V is TRBV5-1 and J is TRBJ1-3; D gene unclear. Trimming left V 0 bases short and J 0 bases short, with 7 bases between. This CDR3 comprises 15 residues. Looked up from germline, CDR1 is SGHRS and CDR2 is YFSETQ. For the CDR3, the DNA is TGCGCCAGCAGCTTGGGGGCGAGCTCTGGAAACACCATATATTTT. Translating it yields CASSLGASSGNTIYF.

This clonotype was recorded at least ten times. V is TRBV28 and J is TRBJ2-3; 12 positions agree with TRBD2. Germline V CDR1 and CDR2: MDHEN, SYDVKM. This CDR3 is built from 15 residues. V dropped 4 bases and J dropped 6; count of bases not matched to a gene: 5. The CDR3 DNA follows: TGTGCCAGCAGTTGGAAGACTAGCGGGAGTGATACGCAGTATTTT. Translated, it gives CASSWKTSGSDTQYF.

The V and J genes are TRBV28 and TRBJ2-7; D uncertain. This CDR3 contains 14 residues. V lost 3 bases to trimming and J lost 6 bases, with 15 bases between them. The germline V gene has CDR1 MDHEN and CDR2 SYDVKM. CDR3 in amino acids: CASSLVVAAAEQYF. The CDR3 nucleotides are TGTGCCAGCAGTTTGGTAGTGGCCGCTGCCGAGCAGTACTTC.

The chain employs TRBV6-1 and TRBJ1-2, with D unresolved. Germline V gene lookup returns CDR1 MNHNS and CDR2 SASEGT. The CDR3 loop spans 13 amino acids. Trimming took 6 bases from V and 4 from J, leaving 12 bases between them. The CDR3 sequence: CASRQDGLYGYTF. CDR3 DNA sequence: TGTGCCAGCAGGCAGGACGGACTCTATGGCTACACCTTC.

This clonotype was seen repeatedly, ten times or more. The chain links TRBV27 to TRBJ1-4; no clear D gene. Per germline, CDR1 MNHEY and CDR2 SMNVEV (reference sequence). V lost 1 base to trimming and J lost 0 bases, with 6 bases between them. This CDR3 is built from 15 residues. The CDR3 bases are TGTGCCAGCAGTTTATGGGGTACAACTAATGAAAAACTGTTTTTT. This sequence encodes CASSLWGTTNEKLFF. Together with reference TRBV27 and TRBJ1-4, the CDR3 gives the full variable domain: EAQVTQNPRYLITVTGKKLTVTCSQNMNHEYMSWYRQDPGLGLRQIYYSMNVEVTDKGDVPEGYKVSRKEKRNFPLILESPSPNQTSLYFCASSLWGTTNEKLFFGSGTQLSVL.

The genes are TRBV5-1 and TRBJ1-1; D is unresolved. V gave up 2 bases and J gave up 0 bases, with 8 bases separating them. In germline, CDR1 is SGHRS, CDR2 YFSETQ. This CDR3 is built from 14 residues. CDR3 amino acids: CASSFRNLNTEAFF. The CDR3, as DNA: TGCGCCAGCAGCTTCAGGAATTTGAACACTGAAGCTTTCTTT.

There are many counts of this clonotype. V and J are TRBV25-1 and TRBJ2-1; 7 bases line up with TRBD1. Germline-derived CDR1 and CDR2 are MGHDK and SYGVNS. The CDR3 loop spans 14 amino acids. Trimming at V came to 1 base and at J to 7 bases, leaving 4 bases not matched to a gene. Here the CDR3 reads CASSESARGNEQFF. The DNA of the CDR3 is TGTGCCAGCAGTGAATCGGCCAGGGGGAATGAGCAGTTCTTC.

CDR3 amino acids: CASSGIISYEQYF. In nucleotides, the CDR3 is TGCGCCAGCAGCGGGATAATCTCCTACGAGCAGTACTTC. This chain connects TRBV5-1 to TRBJ2-7; D ambiguous. The germline V gene encodes CDR1 SGHRS and CDR2 YFSETQ. V lost 4 bases and J lost 0, with 8 bases in between. The CDR3 sequence is 13 residues long.

This chain uses TRBV15 with TRBJ1-2, with TRBD1 matching over 9 bases. This CDR3 has 16 residues. Germline V lookup: CDR1 LNHNV, CDR2 YYDKDF (reference sequence). With 1 base clipped from V and 4 bases from J, the junction kept 7 bases outside the gene matches. DNA for the CDR3: TGTGCCACCAGCAGAGCCCGCGCGGGACAGGGCTATGGCTACACCTTC. Translating gives CATSRARAGQGYGYTF.

V is TRBV27 and J is TRBJ2-5, with TRBD1 as a possible D gene (6 bases). CDR3 length: 14 amino acids. Germline loops: CDR1 MNHEY, CDR2 SMNVEV (reference sequence). Trimming pared 0 bases from V and 4 bases from J, leaving 9 bases between. The CDR3: CASSLSQGGETQYF. CDR3 DNA: TGTGCCAGCAGTTTATCACAGGGTGGAGAGACCCAGTACTTC.

There are many counts of this clonotype. The chain links TRBV29-1 to TRBJ2-7; 8 nucleotides match TRBD1. CDR3 length equals 12 residues. The trim removed 6 bases at V and 6 bases at J, leaving 7 bases unmatched. Germline V gene lookup returns CDR1 SQVTM and CDR2 ANQGSEA. The CDR3 region has the DNA TGCAGCGTGGGGGACAGGAAGCGCGAGCAGTACTTC. Protein: CSVGDRKREQYF.

This clonotype was found a few times. V gene TRBV7-2 combines with J gene TRBJ2-3; 10 nucleotides match TRBD1. Per the germline V gene, CDR1 is SGHTA and CDR2 is FQGNSA. CDR3 size: 17 residues. Trimming took 5 bases from V and 7 from J; bases not matched to a gene: 15. CDR3 sequence (DNA): TGTGCCAGCAGCCGCGGCGGGACAGGGGTCGTGTTGAATACGCAGTATTTT. Amino acids: CASSRGGTGVVLNTQYF.

The J gene is TRBJ1-6, the V gene TRBV30; D possibly corresponds to TRBD1 (5 bases). The CDR3 sequence is 13 residues long. V was trimmed by 2 bases and J by 5 bases, leaving 7 bases between them. CDR1 is GTSNPN, CDR2 SVGIG, per germline (reference sequence). The CDR3 region is CAWSLQDNSPLHF. In DNA, the CDR3 is TGTGCCTGGAGTTTACAGGATAATTCACCCCTCCACTTT.

This clonotype was seen a single time. One junction end disagrees with the germline gene, perhaps due to a read error. V is TRBV28 and J is TRBJ2-2; 9 bases map to TRBD1. CDR3 length equals 14 residues. Germline V lookup: CDR1 MDHEN, CDR2 SYDVKM. CDR3 amino acids: CASSDRGSSGELYF. CDR3 bases: TGTGCCAGCAGCGACAGGGGGTCTTCCGGGGAGCTGTATTTT. The full variable domain, its missing parts supplied by reference TRBV28 and TRBJ2-2, is DVKVTQSSRYLVKRTGEKVFLECVQDMDHENMFWYRQDPGLGLRLIYFSYDVKMKEKGDIPEGYSVSREKKERFSLILESASTNQTSMYLCASSDRGSSGELYFGEGSRLTVL.